The TCR beta chain described here comes from a study of cytomegalovirus exposure and HLA in healthy donors. At the level of the study: An earlier analysis identified some 110 million unique TCR beta sequences in about 200 million T cells.

General study findings and limits: Listed as cytomegalovirus-associated were 170 or so TCR beta chains. Certain indistinguishable V segments, among them TRBV6-2 and TRBV6-3, were excluded. An analysis was carried out later, and it reportedly showed fewer N-insertions in an Asian-associated ancestry cluster than the roughly 700-donor mean.

Germline CDR1 reads MNHEY; CDR2 reads SMNVEV (reference sequence). The ends lost 5 bases at V and 4 bases at J; junction bases unmatched: 5. This CDR3 has 16 residues. The PCR used 60 Vbeta and 13 Jbeta primers. Profiling relied on immunoSEQ multiplex PCR, and the TCRdb table lists in-frame clones only, not all of them. Found here are around 80,000 clones, around 68% of them singletons; the top ten hold more than 8%. This clone has just a few counts. Its specificity is not known. The chain combines TRBV27 with TRBJ2-2, with 12 bases fitting TRBD2. The clonotype comes from a man aged 35-49 years in good health and CMV-seropositive. The source material was PBMCs. This chain's CDR3 is CASSRLAGAGTGELFF. CDR3 bases: TGTGCCAGCAGTCGACTAGCGGGAGCTGGCACCGGGGAGCTGTTTTTT.